The present entry profiles one T cell receptor beta chain with its context. J was trimmed by 3 bases and V by 3 bases; bases with no gene match: 4. The CDR3 has 16 residues. The germline gives CDR1 SGHRS, CDR2 YFSETQ. The sample comes from a study of T cell changes during pregnancy in multiple sclerosis. The table came from immunoSEQ multiplex PCR; TCRdb's copy has only in-frame clones and leaves some out. The repertoire has around 60,000 clones, about 90% of them found once; the top ten carry roughly 0.48%. The chain carries TRBV5-1 and TRBJ1-4; 11 bases fit TRBD1. Sequenced material: CD4+ T cells from peripheral blood mononuclear cells, taken after pregnancy. The receptor comes from a female donor in good health, enrolled as a control in a pregnancy study. CDR3 loop: CASSWGQGGSNEKLFF. The CDR3, as DNA: TGCGCCAGCAGCTGGGGACAGGGGGGATCTAATGAAAAACTGTTTTTT.